The rows below give T cell receptor beta chains drawn from one sample of a study of PD-L1 blockade in urothelial cancer. Sequencing was performed with immunoSEQ multiplex PCR; in TCRdb, only in-frame clones are kept and a portion is missing. The table lists about 120,000 clones, roughly 88% of them singletons. Here the sequenced sample was PBMCs, taken around atezolizumab (anti-PD-L1) treatment. The receptors originated from a man in his fifties or sixties with urothelial cancer. Both conserved end residues are part of each CDR3. Fields, in order: D gene, J gene, clone size, V gene, CDR3 DNA, CDR3 protein. D genes are given only for firm matches. Clone size, where shown, is once, few, many, or a class for clones that have expanded.

TRBD2 TRBJ2-5 . TRBV19 TGTGCCAGTACAGGAGCGGGAGTAGGGGAGACCCAGTACTTC CASTGAGVGETQYF
TRBD1 TRBJ2-7 . TRBV30 TGTGCCTGGAGTGTCCCGGGACAGGGAATTTACGAGCAGTACTTC CAWSVPGQGIYEQYF
TRBD2 TRBJ2-1 . TRBV6-5 TGTGCCACAAAGCGGGAGGGTCCTACAGTCAATGAGCAGTTCTTC CATKREGPTVNEQFF
TRBD1 TRBJ1-1 once TRBV18 TGTGCCAGCTCAACGGGACAGGCCCTTTCTGAAGCTTTCTTT CASSTGQALSEAFF
TRBD1 TRBJ2-7 few TRBV6-5 TGTGCCAGCAGTTTCGGGACAGGGGGCCAAGAGCAGTACTTC CASSFGTGGQEQYF
. TRBJ2-7 . TRBV5-8 TGTGCCAGCAGCTTGGGGCAGGGGACCCCCTACGAGCAGTACTTC CASSLGQGTPYEQYF
. TRBJ2-1 . TRBV5-6 TGTGCCAGCAGCTTGAGAGGGTATGAGCAGTTCTTC CASSLRGYEQFF
. TRBJ2-7 . TRBV18 TGTGCCAGCTCACCACCAAGCGGCGAGCAGTACTTC CASSPPSGEQYF
. TRBJ2-3 . TRBV7-8 TGTGCCAGCAGCTCTGACTTACCCACAGATACGCAGTATTTT CASSSDLPTDTQYF
. TRBJ2-7 . TRBV7-8 TGTGCCAGCAGCTTAGCATCACTCGAGCAGTACTTC CASSLASLEQYF
. TRBJ1-5 . TRBV6-5 TGTGCCAGCAGTTACTCGGGGCATACGCGGCCCCAGCATTTT CASSYSGHTRPQHF
. TRBJ2-7 once TRBV18 TGTGCCAGCTCACCACCGGTAGTCTTCCAGCAGTACTTC CASSPPVVFQQYF
. TRBJ2-7 . TRBV27 TGTGCCAGCAGTTTATTGGGGGCCAACCACTGGGGCCGAGGCGAGCAGTACTTC CASSLLGANHWGRGEQYF
. TRBJ2-7 . TRBV15 TGTGCCACCAGCAGAGATCTGGAGTACGAGCAGTACTTC CATSRDLEYEQYF
. TRBJ2-1 . TRBV7-9 TGTGCCAGCAGCTTATTACTCAATGAGCAGTTCTTC CASSLLLNEQFF
. TRBJ2-3 . TRBV7-3 TGTGCCAGCAGCCAGGGCGCAAGCACAGATACGCAGTATTTT CASSQGASTDTQYF
. TRBJ1-1 few TRBV19 TGTGCCAGTAGTTCGAGACAGATGAACACTGAAGCTTTCTTT CASSSRQMNTEAFF
TRBD1 TRBJ2-7 . TRBV7-6 TGTGCCAGCAGCTCCGGGACAGGGGCCTACGAGCAGTACTTC CASSSGTGAYEQYF
TRBD2 TRBJ2-4 . TRBV27 TGTGCCAGCAGTTTAGAGGGACTAGCGGGAGTGGTGTACTTC CASSLEGLAGVVYF
TRBD1 TRBJ2-2 once TRBV2 TGTGCCAGCAGAGGCGACAGGGGATACACCGGGGAGCTGTTTTTT CASRGDRGYTGELFF
. TRBJ2-1 once TRBV6-1 TGTGCCAGCAGTGAGGGCGGCAGGGGCTACAATGAGCAGTTCTTC CASSEGGRGYNEQFF
TRBD1 TRBJ2-2 . TRBV6-1 TGTGCCAGCAGTGATGTGCTGGGGACAGGGAACACCGGGGAGCTGTTTTTT CASSDVLGTGNTGELFF
. TRBJ1-6 . TRBV6-1 TGTGCCAGCAGTGCACAGGGATATTCACCCCTCCACTTT CASSAQGYSPLHF
TRBD1 TRBJ2-1 . TRBV6-4 TGTGCCAGCAGTAAAATTGGACAGGAGCTGCTCAATGAGCAGTTCTTC CASSKIGQELLNEQFF
TRBD1 TRBJ1-1 . TRBV5-1 TGCGCCAGCAGCGGGACAGGGACCACTGAAGCTTTCTTT CASSGTGTTEAFF
. TRBJ2-7 . TRBV27 TGTGCCAGCAGTTTATTAAGAGGAGGGTATGACGAGCAGTACTTC CASSLLRGGYDEQYF
. TRBJ1-2 . TRBV19 TGTGCCAGTAGTACACGGACAGACCCAAACTATGGCTACACCTTC CASSTRTDPNYGYTF
. TRBJ2-7 once TRBV11-2 TGTGCCAGCAGCTTAGAGGCAGGGCACTCCTACGAGCAGTACTTC CASSLEAGHSYEQYF
. TRBJ1-2 many TRBV5-4 TGTGCCAGCAGCTTGGCCGCCGCGGGCTATGGCTACACCTTC CASSLAAAGYGYTF
. TRBJ1-5 . TRBV28 TGTGCCAGCAGTTTAAACAGGGCAAATCAGCCCCAGCATTTT CASSLNRANQPQHF
. TRBJ1-1 . TRBV11-3 TGTGCCAGCAGCGCCGGGGGGGTGGAGAACACTGAAGCTTTCTTT CASSAGGVENTEAFF
TRBD2 TRBJ2-1 . TRBV25-1 TGTGCCAGCAGTGAATACCTCCCGAGAAGCGGGAGGGCGGTTGTTCAGTTCTTC CASSEYLPRSGRAVVQFF
. TRBJ1-1 . TRBV4-1 TGCGCCAGCAGCCTAAGGGGGAGAAACACTGAAGCTTTCTTT CASSLRGRNTEAFF
TRBD2 TRBJ2-2 . TRBV15 TGTGCCACCAGCAGAGATAGGAGGGGCGGGAGTGGATCCGGGGAGCTGTTTTTT CATSRDRRGGSGSGELFF
TRBD2 TRBJ2-1 . TRBV9 TGTGCCAGCAGCGCCCCTGGGGCTAGCGGGCTATATGAGCAGTTCTTC CASSAPGASGLYEQFF
TRBD2 TRBJ2-1 . TRBV19 TGTGCCAGTAGTATAGATCTCTTCGGCTATAGCGGGAGGTCCCGCTCCTACAATGAGCAGTTCTTC CASSIDLFGYSGRSRSYNEQFF
. TRBJ1-6 . TRBV15 TGTGCCACCAGCAGAGATCGACACGGAAATTCACCCCTCCACTTT CATSRDRHGNSPLHF
. TRBJ2-7 . TRBV7-9 TGTGCCACCAACAAAGACTCCTACGAGCAGTACTTC CATNKDSYEQYF
. TRBJ2-1 . TRBV5-5 TGTGCCAGCAGCCTGGACTTCTTCTACAATGAGCAGTTCTTC CASSLDFFYNEQFF